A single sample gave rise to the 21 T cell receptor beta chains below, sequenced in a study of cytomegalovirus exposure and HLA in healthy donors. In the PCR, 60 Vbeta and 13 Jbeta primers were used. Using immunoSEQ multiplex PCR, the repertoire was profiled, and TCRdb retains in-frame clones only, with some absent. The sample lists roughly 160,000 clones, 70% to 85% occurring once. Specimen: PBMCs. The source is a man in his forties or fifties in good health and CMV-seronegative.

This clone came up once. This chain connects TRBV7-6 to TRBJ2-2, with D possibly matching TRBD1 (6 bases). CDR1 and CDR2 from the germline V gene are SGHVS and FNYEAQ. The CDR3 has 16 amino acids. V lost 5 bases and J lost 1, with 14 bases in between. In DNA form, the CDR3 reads TGTGCCAGCAGCCCCTCGCCAGGGGAGAACACCGGGGAGCTGTTTTTT. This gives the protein CASSPSPGENTGELFF. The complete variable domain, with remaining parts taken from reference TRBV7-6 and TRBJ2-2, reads GAGVSQSPRYKVTKRGQDVALRCDPISGHVSLYWYRQALGQGPEFLTYFNYEAQQDKSGLPNDRFSAERPEGSISTLTIQRTEQRDSAMYRCASSPSPGENTGELFFGEGSRLTVL.

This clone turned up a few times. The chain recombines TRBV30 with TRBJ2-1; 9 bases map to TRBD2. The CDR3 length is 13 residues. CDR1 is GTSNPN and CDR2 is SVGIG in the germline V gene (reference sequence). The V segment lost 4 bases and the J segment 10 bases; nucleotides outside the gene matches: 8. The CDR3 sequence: CAWIGGGALEQFF. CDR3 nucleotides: TGTGCCTGGATAGGCGGGGGGGCATTAGAGCAGTTCTTC.

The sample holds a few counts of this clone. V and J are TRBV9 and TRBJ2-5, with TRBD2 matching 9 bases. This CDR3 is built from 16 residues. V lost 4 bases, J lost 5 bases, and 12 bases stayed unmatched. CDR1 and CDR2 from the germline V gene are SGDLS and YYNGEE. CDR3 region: CASSPSAGGFWETQYF. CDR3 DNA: TGTGCCAGCAGCCCCAGCGCGGGGGGGTTCTGGGAGACCCAGTACTTC.

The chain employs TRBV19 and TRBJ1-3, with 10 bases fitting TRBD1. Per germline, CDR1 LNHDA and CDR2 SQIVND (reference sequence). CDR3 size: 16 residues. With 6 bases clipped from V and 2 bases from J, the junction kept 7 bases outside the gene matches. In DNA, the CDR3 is TGTGCCAGTAGCCGATCGGGACAGGGGACTGGAAACACCATATATTTT. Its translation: CASSRSGQGTGNTIYF.

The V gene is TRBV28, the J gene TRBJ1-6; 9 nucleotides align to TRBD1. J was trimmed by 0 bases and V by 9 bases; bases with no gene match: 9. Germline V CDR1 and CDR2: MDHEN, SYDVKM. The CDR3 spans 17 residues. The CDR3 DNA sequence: TGTGCCAGTAGAGAAGGGACAGGGAGCTCCTATAATTCACCCCTCCACTTT. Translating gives CASREGTGSSYNSPLHF.

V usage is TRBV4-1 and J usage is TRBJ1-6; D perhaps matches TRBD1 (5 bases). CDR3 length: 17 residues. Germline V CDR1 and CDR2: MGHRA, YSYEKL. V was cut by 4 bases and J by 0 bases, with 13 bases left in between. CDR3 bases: TGCGCCAGCAGCCCAACCCGACAGAGCTCCTATAATTCACCCCTCCACTTT. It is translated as CASSPTRQSSYNSPLHF.

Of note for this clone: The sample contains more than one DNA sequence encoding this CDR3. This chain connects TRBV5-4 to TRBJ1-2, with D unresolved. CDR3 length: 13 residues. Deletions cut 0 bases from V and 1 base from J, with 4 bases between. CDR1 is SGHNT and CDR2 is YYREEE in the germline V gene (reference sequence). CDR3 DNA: TGTGCCAGCAGCTTGGCGGGTAACTATGGCTACACCTTC. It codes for CASSLAGNYGYTF.

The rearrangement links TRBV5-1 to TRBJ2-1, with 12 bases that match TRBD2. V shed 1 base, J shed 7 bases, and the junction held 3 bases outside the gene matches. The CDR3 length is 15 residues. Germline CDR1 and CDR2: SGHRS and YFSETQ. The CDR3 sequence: CASSLRLAGGNEQFF. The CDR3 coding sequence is TGCGCCAGCAGCTTGAGGCTAGCGGGGGGGAATGAGCAGTTCTTC.

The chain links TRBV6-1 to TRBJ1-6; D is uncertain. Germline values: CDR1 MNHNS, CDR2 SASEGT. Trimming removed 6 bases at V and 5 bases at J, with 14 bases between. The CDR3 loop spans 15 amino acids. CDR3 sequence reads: CASRQRGTDNSPLHF. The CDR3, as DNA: TGTGCCAGCAGGCAACGGGGAACGGATAATTCACCCCTCCACTTT.

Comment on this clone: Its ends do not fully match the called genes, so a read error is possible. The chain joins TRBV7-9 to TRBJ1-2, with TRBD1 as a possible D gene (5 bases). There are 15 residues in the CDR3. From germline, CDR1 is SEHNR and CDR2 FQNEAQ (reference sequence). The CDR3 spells CSSRSNRPQGLGYTF. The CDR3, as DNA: TGTTCCAGCAGAAGTAACAGGCCACAAGGTCTTGGCTACACCTTC.

CDR3 in amino acids: CASSSPGEGRPNEKLFF. The CDR3 DNA reads as TGTGCCAGCAGTTCCCCCGGCGAGGGTAGGCCTAATGAAAAACTGTTTTTT. The chain couples TRBV28 to TRBJ1-4; D uncertain. The germline gives CDR1 MDHEN, CDR2 SYDVKM. The CDR3 runs 17 residues. V lost 4 bases and J lost 3, with 18 bases in between.

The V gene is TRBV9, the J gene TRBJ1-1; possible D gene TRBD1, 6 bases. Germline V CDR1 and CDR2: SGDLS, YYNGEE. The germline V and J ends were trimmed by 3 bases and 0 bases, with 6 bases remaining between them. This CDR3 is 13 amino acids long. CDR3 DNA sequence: TGTGCCAGCAGCGGGACAGTGAACACTGAAGCTTTCTTT. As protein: CASSGTVNTEAFF.

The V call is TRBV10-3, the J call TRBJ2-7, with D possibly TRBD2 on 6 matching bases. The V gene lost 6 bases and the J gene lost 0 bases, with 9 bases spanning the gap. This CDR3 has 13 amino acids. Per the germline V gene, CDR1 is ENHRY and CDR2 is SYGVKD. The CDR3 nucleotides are TGTGCCATCAGGGAGGGGCCCTCCTACGAGCAGTACTTC. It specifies CAIREGPSYEQYF.

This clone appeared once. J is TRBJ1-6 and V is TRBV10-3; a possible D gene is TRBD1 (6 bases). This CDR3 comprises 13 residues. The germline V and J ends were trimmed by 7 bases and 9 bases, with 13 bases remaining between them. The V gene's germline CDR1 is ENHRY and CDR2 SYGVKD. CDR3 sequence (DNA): TGTGCCATCATGCAGGGGTCGGGTTCACCCCTCCACTTT. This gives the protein CAIMQGSGSPLHF.

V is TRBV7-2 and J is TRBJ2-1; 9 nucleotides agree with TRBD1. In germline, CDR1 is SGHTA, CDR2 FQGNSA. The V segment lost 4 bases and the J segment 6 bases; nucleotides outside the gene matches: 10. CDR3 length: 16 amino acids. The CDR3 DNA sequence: TGTGCCAGCAGCTCGGGGGGACAGGGCGGTCGCAATGAGCAGTTCTTC. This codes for CASSSGGQGGRNEQFF.

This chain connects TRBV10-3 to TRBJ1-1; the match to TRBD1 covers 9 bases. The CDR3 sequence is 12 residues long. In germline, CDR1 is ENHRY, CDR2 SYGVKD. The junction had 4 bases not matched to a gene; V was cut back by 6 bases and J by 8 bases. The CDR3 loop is CAIRGTGQEAFF. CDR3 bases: TGTGCCATCAGGGGGACAGGGCAAGAAGCTTTCTTT.

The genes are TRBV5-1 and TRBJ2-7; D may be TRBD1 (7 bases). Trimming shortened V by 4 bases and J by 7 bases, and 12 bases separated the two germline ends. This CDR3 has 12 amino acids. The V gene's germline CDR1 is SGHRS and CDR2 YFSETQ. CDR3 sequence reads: CASSNQGGEQYF. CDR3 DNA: TGCGCCAGCAGCAACCAGGGGGGAGAGCAGTACTTC.

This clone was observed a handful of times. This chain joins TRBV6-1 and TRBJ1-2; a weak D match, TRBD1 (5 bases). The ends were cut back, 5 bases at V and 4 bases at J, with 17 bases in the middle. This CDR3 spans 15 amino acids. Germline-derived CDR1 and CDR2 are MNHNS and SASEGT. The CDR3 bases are TGTGCCAGCAGTCCGTACAGGCGAGCCCTCTATGGCTACACCTTC. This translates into CASSPYRRALYGYTF.

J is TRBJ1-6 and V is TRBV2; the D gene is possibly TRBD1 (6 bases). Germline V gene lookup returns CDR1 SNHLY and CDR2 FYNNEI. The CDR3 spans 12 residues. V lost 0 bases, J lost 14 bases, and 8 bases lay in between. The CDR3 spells CASSEAGQSLHF. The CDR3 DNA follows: TGTGCCAGCAGTGAAGCCGGACAGTCCCTCCACTTT. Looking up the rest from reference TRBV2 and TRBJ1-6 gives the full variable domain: EPEVTQTPSHQVTQMGQEVILRCVPISNHLYFYWYRQILGQKVEFLVSFYNNEISEKSEIFDDQFSVERPDGSNFTLKIRSTKLEDSAMYFCASSEAGQSLHFGNGTRLTVT.

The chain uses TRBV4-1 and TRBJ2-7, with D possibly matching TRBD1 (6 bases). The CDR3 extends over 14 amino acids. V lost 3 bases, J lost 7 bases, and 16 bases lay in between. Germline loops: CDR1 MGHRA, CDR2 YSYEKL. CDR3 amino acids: CASSHHGQLREQYF. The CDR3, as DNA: TGCGCCAGCAGCCACCACGGACAGCTAAGGGAGCAGTACTTC.

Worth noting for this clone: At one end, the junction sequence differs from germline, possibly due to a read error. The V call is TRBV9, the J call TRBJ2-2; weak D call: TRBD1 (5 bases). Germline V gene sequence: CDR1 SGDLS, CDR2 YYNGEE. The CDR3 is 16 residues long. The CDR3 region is CASTVGPGPNTGELFF. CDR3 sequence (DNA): TGTGCCAGCACCGTAGGCCCAGGGCCCAACACCGGGGAGCTGTTTTTT.